One and the same sample provided the 5 T cell receptor beta chains below, sequenced in a study of Graves' ophthalmopathy and Graves' hyperthyroidism (dated by TCRdb to the late 2010s). Sequenced on an Illumina HiSeq 2000. For repertoire sequencing, TCR beta CDR3 regions were amplified from RNA transcripts. The first round was an RT-PCR using HTBI primers with the Qiagen OneStep RT-PCR kit, and this first round was followed by a second-round multiplex PCR, then size selection and purification. Clones were called with MiXCR by TCRdb after fastp trimmed the public reads at Q25, and only in-frame beta chains were retained. Identical CDR3 protein sequences are pooled into one entry, listed with their most common genes and DNA. The sample table shows about 620,000 distinct CDR3 sequences, and 22% are seen once. The top ten clones comprise more than 5.5% of the sample. The specimen sequenced was peripheral blood. The receptors were sampled from a woman younger than 30 with stable Graves' hyperthyroidism. Some clones in this sample may be carry-over from other donors' samples. Donor details come from another sample of the same person, matched by shared clones.

This clonotype was observed at least ten times. The rearrangement uses TRBV29-1 and TRBJ2-5; D not resolved. Germline V gene data show CDR1 as SQVTM and CDR2 as ANQGSEA. CDR3 length equals 12 residues. With 8 bases removed from V and 4 bases from J, the gap between germline ends came to 14 bases. Here the CDR3 reads CSPAPVIETQYF. The CDR3 DNA follows: TGCAGCCCTGCCCCGGTGATAGAGACCCAGTACTTC. Full variable domain (rest looked up from reference TRBV29-1 and TRBJ2-5): SAVISQKPSRDICQRGTSLTIQCQVDSQVTMMFWYRQQPGQSLTLIATANQGSEATYESGFVIDKFPISRPNLTFSTLTVSNMSPEDSSIYLCSPAPVIETQYFGPGTRLLVL.

This clonotype has ten or more counts. V is TRBV12-3 or TRBV12-4 and J is TRBJ1-2; unclear D gene. This CDR3 comprises 11 residues. The V end lost 8 bases, the J end lost 4 bases, and 8 bases lay between the germline ends. CDR3 amino acids: CASVGPYGYTF. The CDR3 nucleotides read TGTGCCAGCGTAGGGCCCTATGGCTACACCTTC.

This clonotype was observed many times. The rearrangement uses TRBV14 and TRBJ1-2, with TRBD1 matching 7 bases. CDR3 length: 16 amino acids. V dropped 2 bases and J dropped 4; count of bases not matched to a gene: 10. Looked up from germline, CDR1 is SGHDN and CDR2 is FVKESK. For the CDR3, the DNA is TGTGCCAGCAGCCAAATAGGTGCACAGGGGACCTATGGCTACACCTTC. This translates into CASSQIGAQGTYGYTF.

This clonotype was detected many times. J is TRBJ1-2 and V is TRBV10-2; D is uncertain. The germline CDR1 and CDR2 sequences are WSHSY and SAAADI. The CDR3 is made up of 15 amino acids. The germline V and J ends were trimmed by 6 bases and 3 bases, with 17 bases remaining between them. The CDR3 sequence is CASRGILALDYGYTF. The CDR3 DNA reads TGCGCCAGCAGGGGCATCCTGGCTCTCGACTATGGCTACACCTTC.

This clonotype was recorded many times. CDR3 sequence (DNA): TGTGCCAGCAGCTTCTTCCCACAATGGGACACTGAAGCTTTCTTT. Its protein is CASSFFPQWDTEAFF. The chain is built from TRBV7-2 and TRBJ1-1; D remains ambiguous. Trimming cost V 3 bases and J 3 bases, with 14 bases left between them. Germline values: CDR1 SGHTA, CDR2 FQGNSA. This CDR3 contains 15 residues. Filled out from reference TRBV7-2 and TRBJ1-1, the complete variable domain reads GAGVSQSPSNKVTEKGKDVELRCDPISGHTALYWYRQSLGQGLEFLIYFQGNSAPDKSGLPSDRFSAERTGGSVSTLTIQRTQQEDSAVYLCASSFFPQWDTEAFFGQGTRLTVV.